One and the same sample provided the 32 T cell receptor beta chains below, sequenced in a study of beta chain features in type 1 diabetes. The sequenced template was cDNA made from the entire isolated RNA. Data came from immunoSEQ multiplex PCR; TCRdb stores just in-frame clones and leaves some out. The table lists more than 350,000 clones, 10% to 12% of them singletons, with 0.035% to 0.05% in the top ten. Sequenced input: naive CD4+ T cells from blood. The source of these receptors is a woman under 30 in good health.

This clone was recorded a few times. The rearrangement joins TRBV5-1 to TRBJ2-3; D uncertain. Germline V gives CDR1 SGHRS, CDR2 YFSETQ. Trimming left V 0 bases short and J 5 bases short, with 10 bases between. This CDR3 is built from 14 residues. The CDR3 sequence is CASSLASVLDTQYF. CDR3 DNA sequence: TGCGCCAGCAGCTTGGCGTCCGTACTAGATACGCAGTATTTT.

The CDR3 loop is CASSLVGSSGRRQFF. CDR3 in DNA: TGTGCCAGCAGCTTGGTTGGATCTAGCGGGAGGAGGCAGTTCTTC. V and J are TRBV5-4 and TRBJ2-1; TRBD2 matches at 11 bases. The CDR3 covers 15 residues. V was pared by 0 bases and J by 12 bases, with 8 bases of the junction left unmatched. Germline assignment: CDR1 SGHNT and CDR2 YYREEE (reference sequence).

The CDR3 region has the DNA TGTGCCTGGAGTGGACGGATGAACACTGAAGCTTTCTTT. Translation gives CAWSGRMNTEAFF. The V call is TRBV30, the J call TRBJ1-1; the D is unclear. The CDR3 has 13 residues. V was shortened by 1 base and J by 0 bases, with 6 bases between the two germline ends. The germline V gene has CDR1 GTSNPN and CDR2 SVGIG (reference sequence). Together with reference TRBV30 and TRBJ1-1, the CDR3 gives the full variable domain: SQTIHQWPATLVQPVGSPLSLECTVEGTSNPNLYWYRQAAGRGLQLLFYSVGIGQISSEVPQNLSASRPQDRQFILSSKKLLLSDSGFYLCAWSGRMNTEAFFGQGTRLTVV.

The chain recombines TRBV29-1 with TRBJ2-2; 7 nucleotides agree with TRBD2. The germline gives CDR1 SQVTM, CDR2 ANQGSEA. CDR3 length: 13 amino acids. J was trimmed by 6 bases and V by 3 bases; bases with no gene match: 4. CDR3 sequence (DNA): TGCAGCGTTGATAAACTAGCGCCCGGGGAGCTGTTTTTT. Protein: CSVDKLAPGELFF.

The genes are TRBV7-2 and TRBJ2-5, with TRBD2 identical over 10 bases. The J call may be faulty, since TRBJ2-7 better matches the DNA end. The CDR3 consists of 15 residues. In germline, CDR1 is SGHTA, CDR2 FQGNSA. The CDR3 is CASSLERLAGVEQYF. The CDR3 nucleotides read TGTGCCAGCAGCTTAGAGCGGCTAGCGGGAGTCGAGCAGTACTTC.

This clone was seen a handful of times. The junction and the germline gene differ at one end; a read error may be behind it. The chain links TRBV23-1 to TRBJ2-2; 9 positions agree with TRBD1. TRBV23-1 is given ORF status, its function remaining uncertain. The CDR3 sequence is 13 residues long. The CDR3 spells CASRDRATGELFF. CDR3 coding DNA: TGCGCAAGCAGGGACAGGGCCACCGGGGAGCTGTTTTTT.

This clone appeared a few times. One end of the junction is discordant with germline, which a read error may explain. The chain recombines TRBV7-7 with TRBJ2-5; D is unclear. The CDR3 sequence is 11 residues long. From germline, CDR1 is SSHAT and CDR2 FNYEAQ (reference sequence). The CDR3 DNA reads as TGTGCTAGCAGCTTGGGTGGGGCCCAGTACTTC. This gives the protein CASSLGGAQYF. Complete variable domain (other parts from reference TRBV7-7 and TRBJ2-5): GAGVSQSPRYKVTKRGQDVTLRCDPISSHATLYWYQQALGQGPEFLTYFNYEAQPDKSGLPSDRFSAERPEGSISTLTIQRTEQRDSAMYRCASSLGGAQYFGPGTRLLVL.

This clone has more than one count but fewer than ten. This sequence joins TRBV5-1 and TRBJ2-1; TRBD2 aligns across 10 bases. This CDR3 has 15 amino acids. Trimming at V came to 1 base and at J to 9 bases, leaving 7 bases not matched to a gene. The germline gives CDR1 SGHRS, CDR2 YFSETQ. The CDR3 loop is CASSLMLAGAAEQFF. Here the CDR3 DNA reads TGCGCCAGCAGCTTGATGCTAGCGGGAGCTGCTGAGCAGTTCTTC.

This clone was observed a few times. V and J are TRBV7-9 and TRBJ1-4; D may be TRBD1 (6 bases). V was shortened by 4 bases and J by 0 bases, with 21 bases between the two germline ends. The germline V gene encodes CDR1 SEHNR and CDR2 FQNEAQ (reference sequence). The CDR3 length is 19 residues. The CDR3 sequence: CASSYPTGPRSPTNEKLFF. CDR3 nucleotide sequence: TGTGCCAGCAGCTATCCGACAGGCCCCCGCTCCCCAACTAATGAAAAACTGTTTTTT.

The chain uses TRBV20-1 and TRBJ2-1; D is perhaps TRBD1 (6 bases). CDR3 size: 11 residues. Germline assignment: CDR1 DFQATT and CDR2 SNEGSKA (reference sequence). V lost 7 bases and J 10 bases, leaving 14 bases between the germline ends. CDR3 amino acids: CSEGRRGEQFF. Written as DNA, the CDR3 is TGCAGTGAAGGGCGCAGGGGCGAGCAGTTCTTC.

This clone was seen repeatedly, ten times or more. The DNA for the CDR3 is TGTGCCAGCAGCCCACAACACGAGCAGTACTTC. This sequence encodes CASSPQHEQYF. The chain carries TRBV7-9 and TRBJ2-7; D not resolved. The CDR3 contains 11 residues. Trimming shortened V by 5 bases and J by 5 bases, and 7 bases separated the two germline ends. Germline V gene lookup returns CDR1 SEHNR and CDR2 FQNEAQ (reference sequence).

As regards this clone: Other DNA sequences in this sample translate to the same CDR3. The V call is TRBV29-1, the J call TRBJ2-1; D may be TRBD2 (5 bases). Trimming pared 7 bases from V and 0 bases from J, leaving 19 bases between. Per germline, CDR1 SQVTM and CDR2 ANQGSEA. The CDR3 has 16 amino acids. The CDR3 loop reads CSALAEGFSSYNEQFF. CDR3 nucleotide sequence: TGCAGCGCTCTGGCTGAGGGCTTCAGCTCCTACAATGAGCAGTTCTTC.

The CDR3 region is CASRAGTGSYEQYF. CDR3 nucleotide sequence: TGTGCCAGCAGGGCCGGGACAGGGTCCTACGAGCAGTACTTC. The genes are TRBV6-5 and TRBJ2-7; TRBD1 aligns across 9 bases. Trimming removed 6 bases from V and 1 base from J; junction bases left unmatched: 4. In germline, CDR1 is MNHEY, CDR2 SVGAGI. The CDR3 has 14 amino acids.

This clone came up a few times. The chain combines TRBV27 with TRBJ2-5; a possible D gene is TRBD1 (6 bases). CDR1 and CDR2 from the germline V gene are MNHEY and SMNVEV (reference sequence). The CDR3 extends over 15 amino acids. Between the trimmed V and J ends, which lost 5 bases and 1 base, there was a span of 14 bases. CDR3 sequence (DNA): TGTGCCAGCAGTCGGAAGGACAGCTTCCAAGAGACCCAGTACTTC. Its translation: CASSRKDSFQETQYF.

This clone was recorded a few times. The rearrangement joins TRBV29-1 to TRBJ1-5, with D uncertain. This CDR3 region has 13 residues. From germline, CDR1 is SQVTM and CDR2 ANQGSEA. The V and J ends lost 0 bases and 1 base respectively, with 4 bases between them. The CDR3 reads CSVEEQSNQPQHF. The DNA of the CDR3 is TGCAGCGTTGAAGAGCAGAGCAATCAGCCCCAGCATTTT.

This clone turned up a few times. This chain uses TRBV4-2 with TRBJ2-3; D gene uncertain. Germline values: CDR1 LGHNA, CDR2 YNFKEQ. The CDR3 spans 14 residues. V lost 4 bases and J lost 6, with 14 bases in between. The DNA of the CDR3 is TGTGCCAGCAGCCCTGGCTCTATCCGGGATACGCAGTATTTT. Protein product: CASSPGSIRDTQYF.

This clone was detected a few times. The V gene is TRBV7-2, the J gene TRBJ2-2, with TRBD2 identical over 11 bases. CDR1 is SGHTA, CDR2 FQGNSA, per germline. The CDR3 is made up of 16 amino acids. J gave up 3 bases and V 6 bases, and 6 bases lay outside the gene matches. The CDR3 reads CASSATSGGYTGELFF. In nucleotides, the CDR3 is TGTGCCAGCAGTGCCACTAGCGGGGGTTACACCGGGGAGCTGTTTTTT.

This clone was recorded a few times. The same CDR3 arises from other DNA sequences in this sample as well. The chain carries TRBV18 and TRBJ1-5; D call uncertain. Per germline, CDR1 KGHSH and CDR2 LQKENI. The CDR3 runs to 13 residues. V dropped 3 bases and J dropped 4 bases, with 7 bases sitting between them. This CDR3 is CASSPGQNQPQHF. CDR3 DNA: TGTGCCAGCTCACCGGGCCAAAATCAGCCCCAGCATTTT.

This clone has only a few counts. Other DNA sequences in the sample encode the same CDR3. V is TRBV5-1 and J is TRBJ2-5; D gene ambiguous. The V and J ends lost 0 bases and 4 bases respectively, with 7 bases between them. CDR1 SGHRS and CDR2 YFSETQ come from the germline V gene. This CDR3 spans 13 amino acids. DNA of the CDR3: TGCGCCAGCAGCTTGGCTGGTGGAGAGACCCAGTACTTC. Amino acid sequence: CASSLAGGETQYF.

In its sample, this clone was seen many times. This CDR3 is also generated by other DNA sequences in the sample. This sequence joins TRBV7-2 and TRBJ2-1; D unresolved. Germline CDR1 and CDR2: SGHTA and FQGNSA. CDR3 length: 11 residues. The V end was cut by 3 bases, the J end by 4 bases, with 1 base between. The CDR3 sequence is CASSFYNEQFF. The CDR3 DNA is TGTGCCAGCAGCTTTTACAATGAGCAGTTCTTC.

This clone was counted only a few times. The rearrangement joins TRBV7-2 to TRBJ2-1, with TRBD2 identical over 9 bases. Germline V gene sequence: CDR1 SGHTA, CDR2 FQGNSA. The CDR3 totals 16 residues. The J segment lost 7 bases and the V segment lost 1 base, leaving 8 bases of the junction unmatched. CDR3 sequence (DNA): TGTGCCAGCAGCTTAGGAGGCGGGAGGGCCTTGAATGAGCAGTTCTTC. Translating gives CASSLGGGRALNEQFF.

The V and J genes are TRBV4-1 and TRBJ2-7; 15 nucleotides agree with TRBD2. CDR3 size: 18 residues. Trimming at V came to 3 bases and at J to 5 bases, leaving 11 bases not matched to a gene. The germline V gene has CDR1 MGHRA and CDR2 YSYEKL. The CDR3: CASSQTRTSGRDWNEQYF. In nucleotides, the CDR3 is TGCGCCAGCAGCCAGACCCGGACTAGCGGGAGGGATTGGAACGAGCAGTACTTC.

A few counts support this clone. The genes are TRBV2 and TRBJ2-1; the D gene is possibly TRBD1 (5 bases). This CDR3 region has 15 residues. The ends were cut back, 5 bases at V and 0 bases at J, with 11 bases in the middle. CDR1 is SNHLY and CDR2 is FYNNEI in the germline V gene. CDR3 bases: TGTGCCAGCAGTTCCCAGGGTAGCTCCTACAATGAGCAGTTCTTC. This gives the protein CASSSQGSSYNEQFF.

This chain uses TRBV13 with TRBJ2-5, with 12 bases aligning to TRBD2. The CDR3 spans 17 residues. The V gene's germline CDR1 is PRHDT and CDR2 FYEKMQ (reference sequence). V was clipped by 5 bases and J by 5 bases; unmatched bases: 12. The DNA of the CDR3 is TGTGCCAGCAGCAGACCACCTAGCGGGGGGGCTGTTGAGACCCAGTACTTC. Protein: CASSRPPSGGAVETQYF.

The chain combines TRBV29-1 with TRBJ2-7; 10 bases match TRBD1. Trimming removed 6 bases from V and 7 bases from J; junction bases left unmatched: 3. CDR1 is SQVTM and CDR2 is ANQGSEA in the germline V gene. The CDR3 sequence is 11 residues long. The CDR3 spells CSVGTGEEQYF. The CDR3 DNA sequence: TGCAGCGTGGGGACAGGGGAGGAGCAGTACTTC.

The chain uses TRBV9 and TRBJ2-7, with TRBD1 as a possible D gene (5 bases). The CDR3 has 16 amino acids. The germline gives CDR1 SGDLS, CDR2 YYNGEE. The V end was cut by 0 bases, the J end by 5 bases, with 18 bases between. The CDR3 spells CASSVVPHPQGHEQYF. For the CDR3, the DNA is TGTGCCAGCAGCGTAGTCCCCCACCCCCAGGGCCACGAGCAGTACTTC.

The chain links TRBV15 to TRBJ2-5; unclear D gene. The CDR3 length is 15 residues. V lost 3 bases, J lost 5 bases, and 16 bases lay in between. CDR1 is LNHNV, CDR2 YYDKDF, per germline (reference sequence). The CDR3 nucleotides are TGTGCCACCAGCAGTCGGCCTGGGGTGATGGAGACCCAGTACTTC. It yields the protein CATSSRPGVMETQYF.

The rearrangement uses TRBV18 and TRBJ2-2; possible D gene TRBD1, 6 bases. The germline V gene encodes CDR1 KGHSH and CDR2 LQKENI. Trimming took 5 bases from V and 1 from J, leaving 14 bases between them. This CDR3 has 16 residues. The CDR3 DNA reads TGTGCCAGCTCAGTGGTATGGACAGTGAACACCGGGGAGCTGTTTTTT. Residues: CASSVVWTVNTGELFF.

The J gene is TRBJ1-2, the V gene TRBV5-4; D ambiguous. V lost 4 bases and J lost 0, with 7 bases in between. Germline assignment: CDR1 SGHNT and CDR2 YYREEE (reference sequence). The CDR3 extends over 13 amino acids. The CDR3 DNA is TGTGCCAGCAGCACGGGAGCTAACTATGGCTACACCTTC. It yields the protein CASSTGANYGYTF.

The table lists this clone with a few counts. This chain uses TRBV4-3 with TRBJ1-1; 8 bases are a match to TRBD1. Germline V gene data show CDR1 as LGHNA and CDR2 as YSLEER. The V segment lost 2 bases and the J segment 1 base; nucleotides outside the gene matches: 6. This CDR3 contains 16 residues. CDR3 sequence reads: CASSQTTGGRNTEAFF. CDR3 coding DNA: TGCGCCAGCAGCCAAACAACAGGGGGACGGAACACTGAAGCTTTCTTT.

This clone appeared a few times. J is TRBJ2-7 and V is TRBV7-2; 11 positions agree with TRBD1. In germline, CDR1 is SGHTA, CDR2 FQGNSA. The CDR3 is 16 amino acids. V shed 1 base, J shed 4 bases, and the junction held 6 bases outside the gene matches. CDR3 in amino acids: CASSLVGDRGKYEQYF. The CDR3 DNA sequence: TGTGCCAGCAGCTTAGTGGGGGACAGGGGGAAGTACGAGCAGTACTTC.

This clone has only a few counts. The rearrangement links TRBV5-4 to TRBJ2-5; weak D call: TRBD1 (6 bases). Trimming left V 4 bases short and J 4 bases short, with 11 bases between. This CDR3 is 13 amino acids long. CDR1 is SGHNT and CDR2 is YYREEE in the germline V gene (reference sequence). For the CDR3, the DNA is TGTGCCAGCAGCCCGACAGGAACAGAGACCCAGTACTTC. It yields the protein CASSPTGTETQYF.